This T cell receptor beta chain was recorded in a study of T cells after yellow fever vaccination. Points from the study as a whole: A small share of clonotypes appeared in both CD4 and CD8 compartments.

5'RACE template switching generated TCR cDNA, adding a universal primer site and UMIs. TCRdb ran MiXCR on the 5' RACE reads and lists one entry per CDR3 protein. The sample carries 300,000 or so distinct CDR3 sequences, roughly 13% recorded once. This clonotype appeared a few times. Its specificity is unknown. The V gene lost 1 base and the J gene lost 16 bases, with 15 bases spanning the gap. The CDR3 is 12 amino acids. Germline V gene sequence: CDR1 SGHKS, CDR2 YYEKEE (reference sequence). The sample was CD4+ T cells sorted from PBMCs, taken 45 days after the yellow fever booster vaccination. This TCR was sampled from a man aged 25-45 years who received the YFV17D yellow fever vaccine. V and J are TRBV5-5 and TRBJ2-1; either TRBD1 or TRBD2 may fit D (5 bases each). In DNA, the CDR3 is TGTGCCAGCAGCTTGATGGCCAGGGAGAATTTCTTC. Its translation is CASSLMARENFF.